These 28 T cell receptor beta chains came from one sample sequenced in a study of Graves' ophthalmopathy and Graves' hyperthyroidism. Amplification of TCR beta CDR3 regions used RNA transcripts. First-round RT-PCR used HTBI primers; second-round multiplex PCR followed. TCRdb analysed the multiplex PCR reads with MiXCR anew, one entry per CDR3 protein. The repertoire holds about 1.1 million distinct CDR3 sequences, with approximately 35% as singletons. Sequencing input: peripheral blood or thyroid tissue (not recorded which). The receptors stem from an adult man with Graves' hyperthyroidism.

The genes are TRBV7-2 and TRBJ2-6; weak D call: TRBD1 (6 bases). V lost 0 bases to trimming and J lost 15 bases, with 9 bases between them. The CDR3 runs to 12 residues. Germline values: CDR1 SGHTA, CDR2 FQGNSA. The CDR3 DNA sequence: TGTGCCAGCAGCTTAGCAGGGGGTCCCCTGACTTTC. This encodes CASSLAGGPLTF.

The chain joins TRBV24-1 to TRBJ2-3; the match to TRBD1 covers 9 bases. The CDR3 runs 15 residues. Germline CDR1 is KGHDR and CDR2 is SFDVKD. The V and J ends lost 4 bases and 4 bases, in that order; junction bases with no gene match: 5. CDR3 in amino acids: CATSDGQGIPDTQYF. The CDR3, as DNA: TGTGCCACCAGTGACGGACAGGGGATTCCAGATACGCAGTATTTT.

This sequence joins TRBV20-1 and TRBJ1-5; 7 nucleotides agree with TRBD1. CDR1 is DFQATT, CDR2 SNEGSKA, per germline (reference sequence). Germline trimming cut 0 bases from V and 3 bases from J; bases unmatched to any gene: 2. This CDR3 is built from 14 residues. The CDR3 loop reads CSARETGPNQPQHF. Here the CDR3 DNA reads TGCAGTGCTAGAGAGACAGGGCCCAATCAGCCCCAGCATTTT.

This clonotype was seen only once. The V and J genes are TRBV2 and TRBJ1-5; the D is unclear. The germline CDR1 and CDR2 sequences are SNHLY and FYNNEI. The CDR3 loop spans 15 amino acids. V was trimmed by 8 bases and J by 1 base, leaving 15 bases between them. In DNA form, the CDR3 reads TGTGCCAGCTCACCTGGGAGCGCGAGCAATCAGCCCCAGCATTTT. Its protein product is CASSPGSASNQPQHF.

This clonotype turned up a few times. The gene calls are TRBV10-2 and TRBJ2-5; 10 bases match TRBD2. CDR3 size: 12 residues. V lost 8 bases to trimming and J lost 7 bases; unmatched junction nucleotides: 4. Per the germline V gene, CDR1 is WSHSY and CDR2 is SAAADI. CDR3 nucleotides: TGCGCCAGCTCTAGCGGGAGTTGGACCCAGTACTTC. As protein: CASSSGSWTQYF.

The chain couples TRBV5-1 to TRBJ2-7; D is perhaps TRBD1 (5 bases). CDR3 length equals 14 residues. The V end was cut by 4 bases, the J end by 2 bases, with 13 bases between. CDR1 SGHRS and CDR2 YFSETQ come from the germline V gene. CDR3 nucleotides: TGCGCCAGCAGCACCCGACAGCGTACCTACGAGCAGTACTTC. This codes for CASSTRQRTYEQYF.

This clonotype was picked up many times. The chain combines TRBV7-8 with TRBJ1-6, with D possibly matching TRBD1 (5 bases). Deletions cut 1 base from V and 10 bases from J, with 23 bases between. CDR1 SGHVS and CDR2 FQNEAQ come from the germline V gene. The CDR3 length is 18 residues. The CDR3 region has the DNA TGTGCCAGCAGCTTAGAAAGGGGAATCGGGGGACCAAAGTCACCCCTCCACTTT. It yields the protein CASSLERGIGGPKSPLHF.

The chain carries TRBV30 and TRBJ1-2; D is undetermined. Trimming stripped 1 base from V and 4 bases from J, with 10 bases between. This CDR3 comprises 13 residues. Per germline, CDR1 GTSNPN and CDR2 SVGIG (reference sequence). CDR3 sequence (DNA): TGTGCCTGGAGTGCCCTAGGCGGCTATGGCTACACCTTC. It codes for CAWSALGGYGYTF. Combining the CDR3 with reference TRBV30 and TRBJ1-2 gives the whole variable domain SQTIHQWPATLVQPVGSPLSLECTVEGTSNPNLYWYRQAAGRGLQLLFYSVGIGQISSEVPQNLSASRPQDRQFILSSKKLLLSDSGFYLCAWSALGGYGYTFGSGTRLTVV.

This clonotype was observed at least ten times. The chain recombines TRBV7-2 with TRBJ2-5, with 12 bases identical to TRBD2. The trim removed 5 bases at V and 0 bases at J, leaving 10 bases unmatched. The CDR3 spans 18 residues. The germline CDR1 and CDR2 sequences are SGHTA and FQGNSA. The chain's CDR3 is CASSARLAGDVYQETQYF. CDR3 DNA sequence: TGTGCCAGCAGCGCCCGACTAGCGGGAGATGTGTACCAAGAGACCCAGTACTTC.

This clonotype was recorded many times. This chain joins TRBV12-3 or TRBV12-4 and TRBJ2-6; D call uncertain. The V end was cut by 1 base, the J end by 0 bases, with 7 bases between. The CDR3 spans 16 residues. The CDR3 DNA follows: TGTGCCAGCAGTTTAGGGAGTACCTCTGGGGCCAACGTCCTGACTTTC. It encodes CASSLGSTSGANVLTF.

The rearrangement joins TRBV11-2 to TRBJ2-7, with D maybe TRBD1 (6 bases). Trimming shortened V by 5 bases and J by 11 bases, and 10 bases separated the two germline ends. Germline V CDR1 and CDR2: SGHAT, FQNNGV. The CDR3 extends over 10 amino acids. CDR3 residues: CASSAGVKYF. For the CDR3, the DNA is TGTGCCAGCAGCGCAGGGGTAAAGTACTTC.

The J gene is TRBJ2-7, the V gene TRBV14, with D uncertain. The V gene's germline CDR1 is SGHDN and CDR2 FVKESK. Trimming removed 4 bases at V and 4 bases at J, with 17 bases between. The length of the CDR3 is 15 residues. Here the CDR3 DNA reads TGTGCCAGCAGCCGCACCCATTTGGCGTTTTACGAGCAGTACTTC. Protein product: CASSRTHLAFYEQYF.

Of note for this clonotype: This could be a read error, since a much larger clone is one nucleotide away. The CDR3 spells CASSFWASGCYEQYF. The CDR3 DNA is TGTGCCAGCAGCTTTTGGGCTAGCGGGTGCTACGAGCAGTACTTC. The chain couples TRBV13 to TRBJ2-7; TRBD2 matches 8 bases. The germline CDR1 and CDR2 sequences are PRHDT and FYEKMQ (reference sequence). There are 15 residues in the CDR3. Trimming removed 3 bases from V and 3 bases from J; junction bases left unmatched: 7.

This clonotype was seen repeatedly, ten times or more. The J gene is TRBJ2-7, the V gene TRBV7-9, with D possibly being TRBD2 (5 bases). This CDR3 has 12 amino acids. V lost 3 bases, J lost 7 bases, and 10 bases lay in between. Germline CDR1 and CDR2: SEHNR and FQNEAQ (reference sequence). Written as DNA, the CDR3 is TGTGCCAGCAGCTTTCGAGGGTTTGAGCAGTACTTC. This encodes CASSFRGFEQYF. The full variable domain, rest sourced from reference TRBV7-9 and TRBJ2-7, is DTGVSQNPRHKITKRGQNVTFRCDPISEHNRLYWYRQTLGQGPEFLTYFQNEAQLEKSRLLSDRFSAERPKGSFSTLEIQRTEQGDSAMYLCASSFRGFEQYFGPGTRLTVT.

V and J are TRBV14 and TRBJ1-1; TRBD1 might be the D (5 bases). CDR3 length: 15 amino acids. V was shortened by 0 bases and J by 1 base, with 9 bases between the two germline ends. The germline V gene encodes CDR1 SGHDN and CDR2 FVKESK. For the CDR3, the DNA is TGTGCCAGCAGCCAAGATCACGGGGGGAACACTGAAGCTTTCTTT. Translation: CASSQDHGGNTEAFF. The full variable domain, its missing parts supplied by reference TRBV14 and TRBJ1-1, is EAGVTQFPSHSVIEKGQTVTLRCDPISGHDNLYWYRRVMGKEIKFLLHFVKESKQDESGMPNNRFLAERTGGTYSTLKVQPAELEDSGVYFCASSQDHGGNTEAFFGQGTRLTVV.

The genes are TRBV5-8 and TRBJ2-7, with no clear D. The V and J ends lost 4 bases and 0 bases respectively, with 11 bases between them. Germline V CDR1 and CDR2: SGHTS, YDEGEE. CDR3 size: 14 residues. In nucleotides, the CDR3 is TGTGCCAGCAGCCCCGTCCGGACCTCCTACGAGCAGTACTTC. This gives the protein CASSPVRTSYEQYF.

This clonotype was picked up many times. The genes are TRBV10-1 and TRBJ2-2; D perhaps matches TRBD1 (5 bases). The V gene lost 3 bases and the J gene lost 1 base, with 6 bases spanning the gap. The CDR3 has 14 amino acids. Germline loops: CDR1 WNHNN, CDR2 SYGVQD (reference sequence). This chain's CDR3 is CASSDGQNTGELFF. The CDR3 DNA reads as TGCGCCAGCAGTGACGGACAGAACACCGGGGAGCTGTTTTTT.

This clonotype came up a few times. V is TRBV19 and J is TRBJ2-2, with D unclear. Trimming pared 8 bases from V and 6 bases from J, leaving 19 bases between. CDR1 is LNHDA and CDR2 is SQIVND in the germline V gene (reference sequence). This CDR3 contains 15 residues. CDR3 sequence reads: CASSPHPPGSGELFF. The DNA of the CDR3 is TGTGCCAGTTCCCCGCACCCCCCGGGCTCCGGGGAGCTGTTTTTT. Variable domain in full (rest from reference TRBV19 and TRBJ2-2): DGGITQSPKYLFRKEGQNVTLSCEQNLNHDAMYWYRQDPGQGLRLIYYSQIVNDFQKGDIAEGYSVSREKKESFPLTVTSAQKNPTAFYLCASSPHPPGSGELFFGEGSRLTVL.

The genes are TRBV29-1 and TRBJ1-1; D is perhaps TRBD1 (5 bases). The CDR3 is 11 residues long. V lost 4 bases, J lost 7 bases, and 10 bases lay in between. Looked up from germline, CDR1 is SQVTM and CDR2 is ANQGSEA. The CDR3 nucleotides read TGCAGCGTTGCAAGGGGCGATGAAGCTTTCTTT. Protein: CSVARGDEAFF.

About this clonotype: A read error is likely, as this CDR3 ends without the conserved phenylalanine or tryptophan. V usage is TRBV20-1 and J usage is TRBJ2-5; 7 bases line up with TRBD1. CDR3 size: 15 residues. Germline CDR1 DFQATT, CDR2 SNEGSKA (reference sequence). V trimming: 0 bases; J trimming: 5 bases; junction bases outside the gene matches: 9. Here the CDR3 DNA reads TGCAGTGCTAGAGATTCCTACAGGGGCTCTGAGACCCAGTACCTC. Translated: CSARDSYRGSETQYL.

The V and J genes are TRBV2 and TRBJ2-5, with TRBD1 identical over 9 bases. The J call could be wrong; TRBJ2-7 is a better fit for the DNA end. Germline CDR1 reads SNHLY; CDR2 reads FYNNEI. The CDR3 loop spans 13 amino acids. CDR3 coding DNA: TGTGCCAGCAGTGGGACAGGGGTAAGCGAGCAGTACTTC. This translates into CASSGTGVSEQYF.

This clonotype was picked up a small number of times. The junction and the germline gene differ at one end; a read error may be behind it. The chain uses TRBV5-1 and TRBJ2-6; D is undetermined. Germline values: CDR1 SGHRS, CDR2 YFSETQ. The CDR3 contains 14 residues. The CDR3 sequence: CASSLEAASSPVYF. As DNA, the CDR3 is TGCGCCAGCAGCCTTGAGGCGGCATCCAGCCCCGTCTATTTC.

This clonotype was counted ten times or more. V gene TRBV25-1 combines with J gene TRBJ1-5; possibly TRBD1 for D (6 bases). Germline V gene lookup returns CDR1 MGHDK and CDR2 SYGVNS. Trimming cost V 1 base and J 0 bases, with 10 bases left between them. This CDR3 is 16 amino acids long. CDR3 DNA: TGTGCCAGCAGTGAATCGGGGACAAATAGCAATCAGCCCCAGCATTTT. It codes for CASSESGTNSNQPQHF. Based on the CDR3 plus reference TRBV25-1 and TRBJ1-5, the full variable domain is EADIYQTPRYLVIGTGKKITLECSQTMGHDKMYWYQQDPGMELHLIHYSYGVNSTEKGDLSSESTVSRIRTEHFPLTLESARPSHTSQYLCASSESGTNSNQPQHFGDGTRLSIL.

This clonotype has ten or more counts. This rearrangement joins TRBV7-9 to TRBJ1-2; 9 bases agree with TRBD1. Looked up from germline, CDR1 is SEHNR and CDR2 is FQNEAQ (reference sequence). V was pared by 5 bases and J by 7 bases, with 8 bases of the junction left unmatched. The CDR3 is made up of 14 amino acids. In nucleotides, the CDR3 is TGTGCCAGCAGCACCGGGGGACAGGGTGGTGGCTACACCTTC. This translates into CASSTGGQGGGYTF.

This clonotype has at least ten counts. The chain joins TRBV9 to TRBJ1-6; TRBD1 is a possible D gene (6 bases). V gave up 3 bases and J gave up 0 bases, with 16 bases separating them. The length of the CDR3 is 18 residues. Per germline, CDR1 SGDLS and CDR2 YYNGEE. The CDR3 nucleotides are TGTGCCAGCAGCGACCGACAGGACCAGAGCTCCTATAATTCACCCCTCCACTTT. Protein: CASSDRQDQSSYNSPLHF.

A word on this clonotype: Here the CDR3 omits its conserved ending phenylalanine or tryptophan, so a read error is the likely source. The chain couples TRBV20-1 to TRBJ1-1; D call uncertain. Trimming pared 0 bases from V and 5 bases from J, leaving 10 bases between. Germline CDR1 reads DFQATT; CDR2 reads SNEGSKA (reference sequence). The CDR3 runs 13 residues. CDR3 nucleotides: TGCAGTGCTAGAGATGGGCGTAGGACTGAAGCTTTCTCT. Encoded protein: CSARDGRRTEAFS.

This clonotype is a singleton in its sample. This rearrangement joins TRBV5-1 to TRBJ1-2; possibly TRBD1 for D (5 bases). This CDR3 contains 13 residues. The V end was cut by 4 bases, the J end by 8 bases, with 15 bases between. Germline loops: CDR1 SGHRS, CDR2 YFSETQ. CDR3 DNA sequence: TGCGCCAGCAGCCCGCCGGGACCGAAGGGCTACACCTTC. This sequence encodes CASSPPGPKGYTF.

The J gene is TRBJ1-5, the V gene TRBV7-2; 7 bases match TRBD2. The better agreement between TRBJ2-3 and the DNA end casts doubt on the J call. The CDR3 length is 16 residues. Germline V gives CDR1 SGHTA, CDR2 FQGNSA. CDR3 sequence (DNA): TGTGCCAGCAGCTTAGTAGGCAGCGGGGTCGCGAGTACGCAGTATTTT. This sequence encodes CASSLVGSGVASTQYF.